This T cell receptor (beta chain) derives from a study of T cell therapy after organ transplantation. Comments on this clone: Antigen: not known.

Method: immunoSEQ multiplex PCR; TCRdb's copy keeps in-frame clones and lacks some. The data show 40,000 to 60,000 clones, less than 95% seen once. The material was CD8+ T cells from blood, obtained before autologous CMV-specific T cell therapy. The receptor was isolated from a human patient who had received a solid organ transplant and had CMV disease.

The CDR3 DNA is TGTGCCAGCAGCCCAACAGGCACCCAAGGAGACACCATATATTTT. Its protein is CASSPTGTQGDTIYF. This chain connects TRBV7-3 to TRBJ1-3; tentatively, D is TRBD1 (5 bases). This CDR3 has 15 amino acids. Per the germline V gene, CDR1 is SGHTA and CDR2 is FQGTGA. Trimming left V 5 bases short and J 8 bases short, with 19 bases between.